This TCR beta chain was identified during a study of blood T cell repertoires in COVID-19. Study-wide context: Acute and convalescent COVID-19 specimens originated in the United States, Italy and Spain. In each case, the material was cDNA or gDNA derived from T cells, B-cell-depleted T cells, or PBMCs.

In the original processing: Amplifying reference gene primers gave estimates of nucleated cell counts. The protocol was immunoSEQ multiplex PCR, while the TCRdb copy is restricted to in-frame clones and leaves out a portion. That table is the source of V, J and clone size, and D and trimming were worked out from the DNA. Among about 97,000 clones listed, approximately 88% were seen once. Germline assignment: CDR1 DFQATT and CDR2 SNEGSKA (reference sequence). The CDR3 has 15 residues. After removal of 3 bases from V and 2 bases from J, the junction contained 7 bases not matched to a gene. The chain has TRBV20-1 and TRBJ2-3; 8 bases align to TRBD2. The TCR sequence derives from a human donor in a cohort sampled during active COVID-19. The specimen was peripheral blood. The DNA for the CDR3 is TGCAGTGCTAGTTACGGGGGGGTTAACACAGATACGCAGTATTTT. Residues: CSASYGGVNTDTQYF.